Below are 9 T cell receptor beta chains sequenced from a single sample in a study of shared clonotypes between healthy human individuals. Here immunoSEQ multiplex PCR was the method, and the copy in TCRdb shows in-frame clones only, minus some. The table records about 490,000 clones, less than 80% of them present only once. Source material: PBMCs. These receptors were obtained from a woman in her forties in good health. Some clones in this sample may be carry-over from other donors' samples.

The chain recombines TRBV2 with TRBJ1-1, with D perhaps TRBD1 (5 bases). The CDR3 loop spans 13 amino acids. Germline CDR1 and CDR2: SNHLY and FYNNEI. Trimming removed 6 bases at V and 0 bases at J, with 8 bases between. CDR3 in DNA: TGTGCCAGCAGGAAGGGGCTGAACACTGAAGCTTTCTTT. It translates to CASRKGLNTEAFF.

The rearrangement uses TRBV30 and TRBJ1-5; D perhaps matches TRBD1 (5 bases). CDR1 GTSNPN and CDR2 SVGIG come from the germline V gene (reference sequence). CDR3 size: 15 residues. Trimming pared 1 base from V and 0 bases from J, leaving 10 bases between. CDR3 sequence: CAWSGQTHSNQPQHF. The CDR3 region has the DNA TGTGCCTGGAGTGGACAGACTCATAGCAATCAGCCCCAGCATTTT. Based on the CDR3 plus reference TRBV30 and TRBJ1-5, the full variable domain is SQTIHQWPATLVQPVGSPLSLECTVEGTSNPNLYWYRQAAGRGLQLLFYSVGIGQISSEVPQNLSASRPQDRQFILSSKKLLLSDSGFYLCAWSGQTHSNQPQHFGDGTRLSIL.

In DNA form, the CDR3 reads TGCGCCAGCAGCTTGACGGAACACCGGTCCTACGAGCAGTACTTC. As protein: CASSLTEHRSYEQYF. V gene TRBV5-1 combines with J gene TRBJ2-7; no clear D gene. The germline V gene encodes CDR1 SGHRS and CDR2 YFSETQ. The CDR3 is 15 residues long. V lost 1 base, J lost 1 base, and 12 bases lay in between.

This clone occurred once. The DNA for the CDR3 is TGTGCCAGCAGTTCCAGCGCCAAGCGAGCGGCCGGGGAGCTGTTTTTT. Translation gives CASSSSAKRAAGELFF. The genes are TRBV5-4 and TRBJ2-2; a weak D match, TRBD2 (5 bases). CDR1 is SGHNT and CDR2 is YYREEE in the germline V gene (reference sequence). V was pared by 5 bases and J by 6 bases, with 20 bases between. CDR3 size: 16 residues. Supplemented by reference TRBV5-4 and TRBJ2-2, the full variable domain reads ETGVTQSPTHLIKTRGQQVTLRCSSQSGHNTVSWYQQALGQGPQFIFQYYREEENGRGNFPPRFSGLQFPNYSSELNVNALELDDSALYLCASSSSAKRAAGELFFGEGSRLTVL.

CDR3 loop: CASSERQATWYGYTF. The CDR3 DNA reads as TGTGCCAGCAGTGAACGACAGGCGACTTGGTATGGCTACACCTTC. V usage is TRBV2 and J usage is TRBJ1-2; D is perhaps TRBD1 (6 bases). The CDR3 loop spans 15 amino acids. CDR1 and CDR2 (germline): SNHLY, FYNNEI. Trimming pared 2 bases from V and 5 bases from J, leaving 15 bases between. The whole variable domain, filled in from reference TRBV2 and TRBJ1-2, reads EPEVTQTPSHQVTQMGQEVILRCVPISNHLYFYWYRQILGQKVEFLVSFYNNEISEKSEIFDDQFSVERPDGSNFTLKIRSTKLEDSAMYFCASSERQATWYGYTFGSGTRLTVV.

The CDR3 here is CAISESTAGSSYEQYF. The CDR3 DNA reads as TGTGCCATCAGTGAGTCGACAGCGGGGAGCTCCTACGAGCAGTACTTC. J is TRBJ2-7 and V is TRBV10-3; 7 bases match TRBD2. The CDR3 has 16 amino acids. The J segment lost 0 bases and the V segment lost 0 bases, leaving 5 bases of the junction unmatched. Germline values: CDR1 ENHRY, CDR2 SYGVKD.

This clone has a count of ten or more. The chain recombines TRBV4-1 with TRBJ1-1; D perhaps matches TRBD1 (6 bases). Deletions cut 3 bases from V and 4 bases from J, with 12 bases between. The CDR3 sequence is 14 residues long. Germline loops: CDR1 MGHRA, CDR2 YSYEKL. The CDR3 DNA reads as TGCGCCAGCAGCCACTACAGGGAGGCCACTGAAGCTTTCTTT. Residues: CASSHYREATEAFF.

This chain's CDR3 is CASSLPAGGPLAAKNIQYF. CDR3 DNA: TGTGCCAGCAGCTTGCCAGCGGGAGGGCCATTAGCAGCCAAAAACATTCAGTACTTC. The chain links TRBV7-6 to TRBJ2-4; 10 nucleotides agree with TRBD2. J gave up 0 bases and V 3 bases, and 11 bases lay outside the gene matches. CDR1 and CDR2 (germline): SGHVS, FNYEAQ. The CDR3 runs 19 residues.

The chain uses TRBV30 and TRBJ2-2; D may be TRBD2 (6 bases). CDR1 is GTSNPN and CDR2 is SVGIG in the germline V gene (reference sequence). Trimming removed 1 base at V and 4 bases at J, with 10 bases between. The CDR3 totals 14 residues. In nucleotides, the CDR3 is TGTGCCTGGAGTGGCGGGGACGGCACCGGGGAGCTGTTTTTT. Its protein product is CAWSGGDGTGELFF.